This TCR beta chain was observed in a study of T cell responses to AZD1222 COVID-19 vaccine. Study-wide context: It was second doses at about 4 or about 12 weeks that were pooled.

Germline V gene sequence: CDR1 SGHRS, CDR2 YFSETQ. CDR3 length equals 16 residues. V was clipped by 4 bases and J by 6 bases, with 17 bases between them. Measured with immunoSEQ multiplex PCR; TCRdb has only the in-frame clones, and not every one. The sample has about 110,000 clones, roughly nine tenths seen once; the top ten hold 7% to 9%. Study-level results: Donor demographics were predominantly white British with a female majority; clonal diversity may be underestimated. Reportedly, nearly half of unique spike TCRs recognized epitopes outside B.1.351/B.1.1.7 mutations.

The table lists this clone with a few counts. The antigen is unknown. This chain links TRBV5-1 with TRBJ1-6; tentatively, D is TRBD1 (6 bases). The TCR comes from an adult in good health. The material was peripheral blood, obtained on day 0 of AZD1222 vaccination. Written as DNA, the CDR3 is TGCGCCAGCAGCCCGGAGGGGGGCGACCGTAATTCACCCCTCCACTTT. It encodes CASSPEGGDRNSPLHF.